This T cell receptor (beta chain) emerged from a study of CD8 T cells in Susac syndrome. CDR3 length: 19 amino acids. Peripheral blood CD8+ and CD4+ T cells were profiled by TCR beta sequencing. Roughly 0.45 to 1 ug RNA was reverse transcribed with random hexamers. Amplification of TCR beta CDR3 across 54 Vbeta and 13 Jbeta was performed with immunoSEQ multiplex PCR. TCRdb analysed the immunoSEQ multiplex PCR reads with MiXCR anew, one entry per CDR3 protein. Here the sample spans about 120,000 distinct CDR3 sequences, around 92% being singletons. This chain joins TRBV21-1 and TRBJ2-7; the table gives TRBD1 as D, unverified against the DNA. TRBV21-1 is a pseudogene. The sequence came from a human donor in good health. Material for sequencing was CD8+ T cells from PBMCs. CDR3 loop: CASSNDQRQGSASSYEQYF. The CDR3 DNA sequence: TGTGCCAGCAGCAACGACCAACGCCAGGGCAGCGCCTCCTCCTACGAGCAGTACTTC.